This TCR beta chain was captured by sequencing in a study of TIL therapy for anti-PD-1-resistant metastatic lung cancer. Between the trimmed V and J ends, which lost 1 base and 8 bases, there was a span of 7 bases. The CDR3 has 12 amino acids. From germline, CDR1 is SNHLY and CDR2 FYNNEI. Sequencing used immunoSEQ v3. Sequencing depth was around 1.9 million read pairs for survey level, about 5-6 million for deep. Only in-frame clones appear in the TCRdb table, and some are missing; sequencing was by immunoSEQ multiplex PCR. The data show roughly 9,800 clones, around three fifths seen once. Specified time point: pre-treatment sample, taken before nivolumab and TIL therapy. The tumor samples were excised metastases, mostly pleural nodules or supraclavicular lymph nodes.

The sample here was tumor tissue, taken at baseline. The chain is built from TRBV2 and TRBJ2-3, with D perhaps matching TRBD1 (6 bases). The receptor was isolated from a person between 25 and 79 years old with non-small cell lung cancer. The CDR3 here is CASSEEGVTQYF. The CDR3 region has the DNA TGTGCCAGCAGTGAAGAGGGGGTTACGCAGTATTTT.